The sequence of this T cell receptor (beta chain) was determined in a study of early T cells in non-severe SARS-CoV-2 infection. About the study: Whole-blood bulk RNA, unsorted, was sequenced, and chains were unpaired. Findings and limits, study-wide: Anti-spike CD8 responses were favored by VDJdb matching, which missed private and CD4 specificities.

This clonotype was seen only a few times. Antigen unknown. Unique molecular identifiers (one per individual cDNA molecule) were attached. TCRdb used MiXCR to reprocess the 5' RACE reads, holding one entry per CDR3 protein. The sample lists about 80,000 distinct CDR3 sequences, less than 15% occurring once. The sample was whole blood, taken at baseline. This sequence originates from an adult who was a healthcare worker with PCR-confirmed SARS-CoV-2 infection or an uninfected control (not recorded which). The donor label of this sample is uncertain.

The chain's CDR3 is CASSPRRDLEAFF. CDR3 coding DNA: TGTGCCAGCAGTCCCCGCCGAGACCTTGAAGCTTTCTTT. The gene calls are TRBV2 and TRBJ1-1; D gene uncertain. V lost 5 bases to trimming and J lost 7 bases, with 14 bases between them. There are 13 residues in the CDR3. Germline V CDR1 and CDR2: SNHLY, FYNNEI.